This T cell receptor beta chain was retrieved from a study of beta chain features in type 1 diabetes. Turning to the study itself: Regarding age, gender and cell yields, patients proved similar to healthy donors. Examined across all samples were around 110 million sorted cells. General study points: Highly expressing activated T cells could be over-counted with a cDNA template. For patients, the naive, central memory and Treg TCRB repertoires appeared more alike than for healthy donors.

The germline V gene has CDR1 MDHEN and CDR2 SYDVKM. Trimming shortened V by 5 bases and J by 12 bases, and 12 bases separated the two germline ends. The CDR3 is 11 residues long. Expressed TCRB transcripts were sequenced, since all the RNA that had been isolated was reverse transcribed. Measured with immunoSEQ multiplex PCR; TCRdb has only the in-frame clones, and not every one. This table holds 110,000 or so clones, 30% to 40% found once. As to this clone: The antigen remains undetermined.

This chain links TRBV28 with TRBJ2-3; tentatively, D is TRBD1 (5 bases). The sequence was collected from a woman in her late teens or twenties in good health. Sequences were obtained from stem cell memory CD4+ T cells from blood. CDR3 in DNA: TGTGCCAGCAGTCTTGGGGCCCCTCAGTATTTT. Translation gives CASSLGAPQYF.